The 18 T cell receptor beta chains given below trace back to one sample, sequenced in a study of T cell changes during pregnancy in multiple sclerosis. Sequencing used immunoSEQ multiplex PCR; TCRdb keeps in-frame clones, though not all of them. The sample records 35,000 to 45,000 clones, over 75% being singletons. The sequencing used CD4+ T cells from peripheral blood mononuclear cells, collected in the third trimester of pregnancy. The source of these receptors is a female donor with multiple sclerosis, enrolled in a pregnancy study.

V and J are TRBV27 and TRBJ2-7; no clear D gene. Trimming removed 5 bases from V and 0 bases from J, with 17 bases in between. This CDR3 contains 16 residues. In germline, CDR1 is MNHEY, CDR2 SMNVEV (reference sequence). CDR3 loop: CASSQTLSMSSYEQYF. CDR3 nucleotides: TGTGCCAGCAGTCAAACACTATCGATGAGCTCCTACGAGCAGTACTTC.

The V and J genes are TRBV19 and TRBJ2-7; D call uncertain. The CDR3 has 11 residues. Per germline, CDR1 LNHDA and CDR2 SQIVND (reference sequence). Between the trimmed V and J ends, which lost 3 bases and 8 bases, there was a span of 8 bases. In DNA, the CDR3 is TGTGCCAGTAGTATTAGAGGCAAGCAGTACTTC. It encodes CASSIRGKQYF.

This clone appeared a few times. The V call is TRBV19, the J call TRBJ2-1; the match to TRBD2 covers 8 bases. Germline V gene sequence: CDR1 LNHDA, CDR2 SQIVND (reference sequence). This CDR3 is 17 amino acids long. The J segment lost 7 bases and the V segment lost 3 bases, leaving 14 bases of the junction unmatched. This chain's CDR3 is CASSMSPPGGVRNEQFF. CDR3 coding DNA: TGTGCCAGTAGTATGAGTCCCCCGGGAGGGGTTAGGAATGAGCAGTTCTTC.

This clone was detected only once. This chain links TRBV5-5 with TRBJ1-1; D perhaps matches TRBD1 (6 bases). The V and J ends lost 0 bases and 4 bases respectively, with 13 bases between them. CDR1 SGHKS and CDR2 YYEKEE come from the germline V gene (reference sequence). This CDR3 has 15 amino acids. The chain's CDR3 is CASSLGPQGGTEAFF. CDR3 DNA: TGTGCCAGCAGCTTGGGACCCCAAGGGGGCACTGAAGCTTTCTTT. Filled out from reference TRBV5-5 and TRBJ1-1, the complete variable domain reads DAGVTQSPTHLIKTRGQQVTLRCSPISGHKSVSWYQQVLGQGPQFIFQYYEKEERGRGNFPDRFSARQFPNYSSELNVNALLLGDSALYLCASSLGPQGGTEAFFGQGTRLTVV.

The chain combines TRBV19 with TRBJ2-3, with TRBD1 identical over 8 bases. The CDR3 loop spans 14 amino acids. The junction had 4 bases not matched to a gene; V was cut back by 6 bases and J by 2 bases. Germline CDR1 reads LNHDA; CDR2 reads SQIVND (reference sequence). Here the CDR3 reads CASSRGLNTDTQYF. DNA of the CDR3: TGTGCCAGTAGCAGGGGGCTCAACACAGATACGCAGTATTTT.

This clone was observed once. The CDR3 DNA reads as TGTGCCAGCAGGGAGGACAGTGTCACCTACGAGCAGTACTTC. Translating it yields CASREDSVTYEQYF. The V call is TRBV7-7, the J call TRBJ2-7, with TRBD1 as a possible D gene (6 bases). The ends were cut back, 6 bases at V and 2 bases at J, with 14 bases in the middle. The V gene's germline CDR1 is SSHAT and CDR2 FNYEAQ (reference sequence). The CDR3 has 14 residues.

This clone was picked up a small number of times. The chain joins TRBV28 to TRBJ1-4; D perhaps matches TRBD1 (5 bases). There are 14 residues in the CDR3. Germline V gene lookup returns CDR1 MDHEN and CDR2 SYDVKM. V was shortened by 5 bases and J by 1 base, with 8 bases between the two germline ends. CDR3 region: CASSQGGTNEKLFF. CDR3 nucleotide sequence: TGTGCCAGCAGTCAGGGCGGAACTAATGAAAAACTGTTTTTT.

The rearrangement joins TRBV6-5 to TRBJ2-7; 7 bases line up with TRBD1. The CDR3 runs to 14 residues. The ends lost 4 bases at V and 6 bases at J; junction bases unmatched: 9. Germline loops: CDR1 MNHEY, CDR2 SVGAGI. The CDR3 spells CASSFSGDRREQYF. The CDR3 DNA sequence: TGTGCCAGCAGTTTCTCTGGGGACAGACGCGAGCAGTACTTC.

This chain links TRBV20-1 with TRBJ2-7; tentatively, D is TRBD2 (6 bases). With 6 bases removed from V and 3 bases from J, the gap between germline ends came to 9 bases. Germline CDR1 DFQATT, CDR2 SNEGSKA (reference sequence). The CDR3 loop spans 11 amino acids. CDR3 protein: CSAAGGYEQYF. The CDR3 nucleotides read TGCAGTGCAGCCGGGGGCTACGAGCAGTACTTC.

The rearrangement links TRBV10-2 to TRBJ1-1, with D possibly being TRBD1 (5 bases). The CDR3 sequence is 16 residues long. V lost 0 bases and J lost 4, with 15 bases in between. The germline V gene encodes CDR1 WSHSY and CDR2 SAAADI. The CDR3 DNA sequence: TGCGCCAGCAGTGAGTCGACTGGGGGGATGGCCACTGAAGCTTTCTTT. Translation: CASSESTGGMATEAFF.

The chain uses TRBV30 and TRBJ2-7, with D possibly TRBD2 on 6 matching bases. Germline loops: CDR1 GTSNPN, CDR2 SVGIG (reference sequence). The V end was cut by 2 bases, the J end by 4 bases, with 12 bases between. This CDR3 contains 13 residues. The CDR3 protein is CAWSNLGGYEQYF. The CDR3 nucleotides read TGTGCCTGGAGTAACCTCGGAGGGTACGAGCAGTACTTC.

This clone has just one count. The chain uses TRBV5-5 and TRBJ1-1; no clear D. This CDR3 is 14 amino acids long. Germline assignment: CDR1 SGHKS and CDR2 YYEKEE (reference sequence). Trimming took off 0 bases at V and 3 bases at J, with 9 bases between the two ends. The CDR3: CASSLVTYDTEAFF. In DNA, the CDR3 is TGTGCCAGCAGCTTGGTTACCTACGACACTGAAGCTTTCTTT.

This clone showed up just once. This sequence joins TRBV2 and TRBJ2-7; maybe TRBD1 (5 bases). This CDR3 has 15 residues. The V gene's germline CDR1 is SNHLY and CDR2 FYNNEI. With 6 bases removed from V and 0 bases from J, the gap between germline ends came to 15 bases. CDR3: CASRQNEGASYEQYF. CDR3 nucleotide sequence: TGTGCCAGCAGGCAAAACGAAGGGGCCTCCTACGAGCAGTACTTC.

The chain joins TRBV21-1 to TRBJ2-3; the D call TRBD2 from the table was never checked on the DNA. TRBV21-1 is marked as a pseudogene. CDR3 size: 13 residues. CDR3 amino acids: CASSSREGDTQYF. In DNA, the CDR3 is TGTGCCAGCAGCTCGCGGGAGGGGGATACGCAGTATTTT.

The V and J genes are TRBV30 and TRBJ1-2, with 8 positions matching TRBD1. CDR3 length: 14 residues. Trimming removed 7 bases from V and 6 bases from J; junction bases left unmatched: 13. Per germline, CDR1 GTSNPN and CDR2 SVGIG (reference sequence). The CDR3 region is CASPSGRGRNGYTF. The CDR3 bases are TGTGCCTCGCCATCCGGCAGGGGGCGAAATGGCTACACCTTC. The full variable domain, its missing parts supplied by reference TRBV30 and TRBJ1-2, is SQTIHQWPATLVQPVGSPLSLECTVEGTSNPNLYWYRQAAGRGLQLLFYSVGIGQISSEVPQNLSASRPQDRQFILSSKKLLLSDSGFYLCASPSGRGRNGYTFGSGTRLTVV.

The rearrangement uses TRBV6-6 and TRBJ2-7; perhaps TRBD1 as D (7 bases). This CDR3 contains 15 residues. Trimming pared 4 bases from V and 5 bases from J, leaving 18 bases between. In germline, CDR1 is MNHNY, CDR2 SVGAGI (reference sequence). CDR3 nucleotides: TGTGCCAGCAGTTTCCGACAGGGAGGAATGAACGAGCAGTACTTC. Translation gives CASSFRQGGMNEQYF.

The genes are TRBV18 and TRBJ1-1; 8 nucleotides align to TRBD1. CDR1 is KGHSH and CDR2 is LQKENI in the germline V gene. J gave up 6 bases and V 1 base, and 4 bases lay outside the gene matches. This CDR3 has 14 amino acids. CDR3 sequence (DNA): TGTGCCAGCTCACCACACCCGACAGGGGCTGAAGCTTTCTTT. Translated, it gives CASSPHPTGAEAFF.

This clone occurred once. CDR3 DNA sequence: TGTGCCAGCAGCTTAATGTTGGGACTCCAAGAGACCCAGTACTTC. Encoded protein: CASSLMLGLQETQYF. This chain joins TRBV11-2 and TRBJ2-5; the D gene is possibly TRBD2 (6 bases). The CDR3 covers 15 residues. The germline V gene has CDR1 SGHAT and CDR2 FQNNGV. V was clipped by 2 bases and J by 1 base, with 11 bases between them.